Listed below are T cell receptor beta chains from one sample, sequenced in a study of T cell changes during pregnancy in multiple sclerosis. The data were produced by immunoSEQ multiplex PCR, yet TCRdb's version contains in-frame clones alone and is incomplete. The data show about 45,000 clones, with under 95% seen just once and roughly 1.4% held by the top ten. Sequenced: PBMCs (not recorded whether the cells were cultured). The receptors originated from a female donor with multiple sclerosis, enrolled in a pregnancy study. Each CDR3 is given with its conserved first and last residue. A D gene is named only where the DNA matches it firmly. Clone size is shown for a subset of rows, as once, few, many or a class of expanded clone.

TGTGCCAGCAGTTTCGGGCAGCGAGGGTACGAGCAGTACTTC	CASSFGQRGYEQYF	NA	TRBJ2-7	TRBV28	NA
TGTGCCAGTAGACAACCGGGGGATACCACTGAAGCTTTCTTT	CASRQPGDTTEAFF	NA	TRBJ1-1	TRBV19	NA
TGTGCCAGCAGCCGCGTAACCGGGACAGGACAAGAGACCCAGTACTTC	CASSRVTGTGQETQYF	TRBD1	TRBJ2-5	TRBV14	NA
TGTGCCAGCAGTCAAAGCGGGTACGAGCAGTACTTC	CASSQSGYEQYF	NA	TRBJ2-7	TRBV6-6	NA
TGTGCCAGCAGTTTATCGTACGGGTACCAAGAGACCCAGTACTTC	CASSLSYGYQETQYF	NA	TRBJ2-5	TRBV27	once
TGTGCCAGCAGTGGGGGGCCGGGAAGGGGCTATGGCTACACCTTC	CASSGGPGRGYGYTF	NA	TRBJ1-2	TRBV2	NA
TGTGCCAGCACACTAGCTCCATCAGCCGGGGAGCTGTTTTTT	CASTLAPSAGELFF	NA	TRBJ2-2	TRBV6-4	NA
TGTGCCAGCAGCTTAGCTTCCATTTCCTACGAGCAGTACTTC	CASSLASISYEQYF	NA	TRBJ2-7	TRBV7-9	few
TGTGCCTGGAGTTCAGGGAAGGCCGGGGAGCTGTTTTTT	CAWSSGKAGELFF	NA	TRBJ2-2	TRBV30	NA
TGTGCCAGCAGCAAAGGCCGGGACGAAAGGCCTAGCACAGATACGCAGTATTTT	CASSKGRDERPSTDTQYF	NA	TRBJ2-3	TRBV21-1	once
TGTGCCAGCAGTTACTCGGAGACAGGGTTCACGCAGTTCTTC	CASSYSETGFTQFF	TRBD1	TRBJ2-1	TRBV6-5	once
TGTGCCAGCCGTCGGGACAGGGGGTGTTCCCAAGAGACCCAGTACTTC	CASRRDRGCSQETQYF	NA	TRBJ2-5	TRBV21-1	NA
TGTGCCAGTAGTCCCCGGACAGGACTGGGAGGCACTGAAGCTTTCTTT	CASSPRTGLGGTEAFF	TRBD1	TRBJ1-1	TRBV19	NA
TGTGCCAGCAGCGTAGAGGCTAACTATGGCTACACCTTC	CASSVEANYGYTF	NA	TRBJ1-2	TRBV9	NA
TGTGCCAGCAGCGGCGGAGGATCAACTAATGAAAAACTGTTTTTT	CASSGGGSTNEKLFF	NA	TRBJ1-4	TRBV9	NA
TGCGCCAGCAGCTTGCTTCCCGGGACAGGGGGCGCCTGGTACGAGCAGTACTTC	CASSLLPGTGGAWYEQYF	TRBD1	TRBJ2-7	TRBV5-1	NA
TGTGCCAGCAGCTCGACAGGGGGGCAGGACGAGCAGTACTTC	CASSSTGGQDEQYF	TRBD1	TRBJ2-7	TRBV7-9	NA
TGTGCCAGCAGCCGTCAGACCCTAGCGGGAGGGCCGGGGGAGGAGCTGTTTTTT	CASSRQTLAGGPGEELFF	TRBD2	TRBJ2-2	TRBV4-2	NA
TGTGCCAGCTCACCACCGGGGACAGGGAGGGGTCAGCCCCAGCATTTT	CASSPPGTGRGQPQHF	TRBD1	TRBJ1-5	TRBV18	few
TGTGCCAGCAGCAAAGCGAGACGGGGGGCTGAGGGCACTGAAGCTTTCTTT	CASSKARRGAEGTEAFF	NA	TRBJ1-1	TRBV21-1	NA
TGTGCCAGCAGCTTGGGGAATACGCAGTATTTT	CASSLGNTQYF	NA	TRBJ2-3	TRBV7-2	NA
TGTGCCAGCAGCCAAAAAGCCCTAGCCGGGACCCAGTACTTC	CASSQKALAGTQYF	NA	TRBJ2-5	TRBV14	NA
TGTGCCAGCAGCTTCTCCAGCAACTATGGCTACACCTTC	CASSFSSNYGYTF	NA	TRBJ1-2	TRBV12-1	NA
TGTGCCAGCAGCTACGGATGGACAGGGGGCAGTGCAGATACGCAGTATTTT	CASSYGWTGGSADTQYF	TRBD1	TRBJ2-3	TRBV5-6	NA
TGTGCCAGCAGCGTAGTTGGGGGCCTCCAAGAGACCCAGTACTTC	CASSVVGGLQETQYF	NA	TRBJ2-5	TRBV9	NA
TGCAGCGTTGAATCCTCTAGCGGGAGGGCTCAAGAGACCCAGTACTTC	CSVESSSGRAQETQYF	TRBD2	TRBJ2-5	TRBV29-1	NA
TGTGCCATCAGTGAGCAGAATGAGCAGTTCTTC	CAISEQNEQFF	NA	TRBJ2-1	TRBV10-3	NA
TGCGCCAGCAGCTTGGCCGTACTAGCGACAGATACGCAGTATTTT	CASSLAVLATDTQYF	TRBD2	TRBJ2-3	TRBV5-1	NA
TGCGCCAGCAGCGGTAGAACAGGGAGGCTCTCCTACAATGAGCAGTTCTTC	CASSGRTGRLSYNEQFF	NA	TRBJ2-1	TRBV5-1	NA
TGTGCCAGCAGCTCGGAGACAGGGTATGGCTACACCTTC	CASSSETGYGYTF	TRBD1	TRBJ1-2	TRBV11-2	NA
TGTGCCTGGAGTGTACTCGTTGAAGCTTTCTTT	CAWSVLVEAFF	NA	TRBJ1-1	TRBV30	NA
TGTGCCAGCAGTCCTCTAGCGGGAGGACGGCAAGAGACCCAGTACTTC	CASSPLAGGRQETQYF	TRBD2	TRBJ2-5	TRBV27	few
TGTGCCAGCAGCCATTCGACAGGCGGCAACTATGGCTACACCTTC	CASSHSTGGNYGYTF	NA	TRBJ1-2	TRBV14	NA
TGTGCCAGCAGCCACCTCAAGGGACAGGGCCTGGGCACTGAAGCTTTCTTT	CASSHLKGQGLGTEAFF	TRBD1	TRBJ1-1	TRBV4-2	once
TGCGCCAGCAGCTTGTATCTAGCGGGAGTAGAGCAGTACTTC	CASSLYLAGVEQYF	TRBD2	TRBJ2-7	TRBV5-1	few
TGTGCCAGCAGCTTGGTCCGGGGCCACGAGCAGTACTTC	CASSLVRGHEQYF	NA	TRBJ2-7	TRBV5-6	NA
TGTGCCAGCAGTGAACTAGCGGGAGGGCCAGAGACCCAGTACTTC	CASSELAGGPETQYF	TRBD2	TRBJ2-5	TRBV6-1	NA
TGTGCCAGCAGCTTAGCGGGACAGAGTTCCGAGCAGTACTTC	CASSLAGQSSEQYF	TRBD1	TRBJ2-7	TRBV7-2	NA
TGTGCCAGCAGCGCGGGATCGAACACTGAAGCTTTCTTT	CASSAGSNTEAFF	NA	TRBJ1-1	TRBV9	NA
TGCGCCAGCAGCCAAGCACCAAGGGTTGGGAACATTCAGTACTTC	CASSQAPRVGNIQYF	NA	TRBJ2-4	TRBV4-1	once
TGTGCCAGCAGCAAAGTACAGGGGACCAGTCGAACTGGGGTTCAGCCCCAGCATTTT	CASSKVQGTSRTGVQPQHF	NA	TRBJ1-5	TRBV21-1	once
TGTGCCAGCAGCTCCCCCTACGAGCAGTACTTC	CASSSPYEQYF	NA	TRBJ2-7	TRBV7-9	NA
TGTGCCAGCAGCACAGGGGGTCTTGGCTACACCTTC	CASSTGGLGYTF	TRBD1	TRBJ1-2	TRBV28	NA
TGTGCCAGCTCAGTCGCACAATTCGGCACAGATACGCAGTATTTT	CASSVAQFGTDTQYF	NA	TRBJ2-3	TRBV18	NA
TGTGCCAGCAGCCGATTAATACAGGGGGACTCTGGAAACACCATATATTTT	CASSRLIQGDSGNTIYF	TRBD1	TRBJ1-3	TRBV5-6	NA
TGTGCCAGCAGCAGTGCTATTCGCTCACAAAGTCGGGCCAACGTCCTGACTTTC	CASSSAIRSQSRANVLTF	NA	TRBJ2-6	TRBV7-4	NA